This is a list of T cell receptor beta chains from one sample in a study of T cell changes during pregnancy in multiple sclerosis. The table came from immunoSEQ multiplex PCR; TCRdb's copy has only in-frame clones and leaves some out. The data contain some 110,000 clones, roughly 92% of them singletons. The sequenced sample was peripheral blood, obtained in the third trimester of pregnancy. These receptors were collected from a female donor with multiple sclerosis, enrolled in a pregnancy study. CDR3s include the opening cysteine and the closing phenylalanine or tryptophan. D genes are given only for firm matches. Rows may omit the clone size; those that give it use once, few, many or a size class.

v_gene	j_gene	abundance	d_gene	CDR3aa	CDR3nt
TRBV6-6	TRBJ2-3	-	TRBD1	CASSSPGGDTQYF	TGTGCCAGCAGTTCTCCAGGGGGAGATACGCAGTATTTT
TRBV14	TRBJ2-1	-	TRBD2	CASSQRLTSGRNEQFF	TGTGCCAGCAGCCAAAGGTTGACTAGCGGCCGCAATGAGCAGTTCTTC
TRBV19	TRBJ1-4	once	-	CASASEGQEKLFF	TGTGCCAGTGCTTCGGAGGGCCAGGAAAAACTGTTTTTT
TRBV4-2	TRBJ1-1	-	-	CASSLPRGGRDTEAFF	TGTGCCAGCAGCCTCCCGCGGGGTGGAAGGGACACTGAAGCTTTCTTT
TRBV7-6	TRBJ2-1	-	-	CASSSTSGPYNEQFF	TGTGCCAGCAGCTCCACCAGCGGCCCCTACAATGAGCAGTTCTTC
TRBV5-4	TRBJ2-5	-	TRBD2	CASSFGGGTETQYF	TGTGCCAGCAGCTTCGGGGGAGGGACAGAGACCCAGTACTTC
TRBV28	TRBJ1-5	-	TRBD1	CASSKTGGQPQHF	TGTGCCAGCAGCAAGACAGGGGGTCAGCCCCAGCATTTT
TRBV12-5	TRBJ2-2	-	-	CASGLTSTGELFF	TGTGCTAGTGGTTTAACTTCAACCGGGGAGCTGTTTTTT
TRBV28	TRBJ1-5	-	TRBD1	CASSWISTGSNQPQHF	TGTGCCAGCAGTTGGATCTCGACAGGGAGCAATCAGCCCCAGCATTTT
TRBV7-9	TRBJ1-2	-	-	CASSFLQAYGYTF	TGTGCCAGCAGCTTCCTACAGGCCTATGGCTACACCTTC
TRBV7-9	TRBJ1-1	-	TRBD1	CASSNPRTGGMDTEAFF	TGTGCCAGCAGCAACCCCCGGACAGGGGGCATGGACACTGAAGCTTTCTTT
TRBV18	TRBJ2-7	-	TRBD1	CASSPGTGSYEQYF	TGTGCCAGCTCACCGGGGACAGGTTCCTACGAGCAGTACTTC
TRBV6-1	TRBJ2-7	-	TRBD1	CASSEAVGQGYYEQYF	TGTGCCAGCAGTGAAGCGGTTGGACAGGGCTACTACGAGCAGTACTTC
TRBV15	TRBJ1-1	once	-	CATSRAGTYNTEAFF	TGTGCCACCAGCAGAGCCGGGACATACAACACTGAAGCTTTCTTT
TRBV7-7	TRBJ2-2	-	TRBD1	CASSATGGSTGELFF	TGTGCCAGCAGCGCTACAGGGGGGAGCACCGGGGAGCTGTTTTTT
TRBV19	TRBJ2-7	-	TRBD1	CASSARKGADYEQYF	TGTGCCAGTAGTGCCCGGAAGGGGGCGGACTACGAGCAGTACTTC
TRBV6-1	TRBJ1-2	-	-	CASSNLGYGYTF	TGTGCCAGTTCCAACCTCGGCTATGGCTACACCTTC
TRBV5-1	TRBJ2-1	-	TRBD2	CASREGLVSTNEQFF	TGCGCCAGCAGGGAGGGACTAGTTTCAACGAATGAGCAGTTCTTC
TRBV9	TRBJ2-1	-	TRBD2	CASSPGLVGGNEQFF	TGTGCCAGCAGCCCAGGACTAGTTGGGGGCAATGAGCAGTTCTTC
TRBV5-1	TRBJ2-7	-	TRBD1	CASSLGTGATSYEQYF	TGCGCCAGCAGCTTGGGGACAGGGGCCACGTCCTACGAGCAGTACTTC
TRBV5-1	TRBJ1-4	-	-	CASSVGGGRNEKLFF	TGCGCCAGCAGCGTTGGGGGGGGCAGGAATGAAAAACTGTTTTTT
TRBV7-9	TRBJ1-1	-	TRBD1	CASSLRQGSSTEAFF	TGTGCCAGCAGCCTCCGACAGGGTTCCAGCACTGAAGCTTTCTTT
TRBV29-1	TRBJ1-1	-	-	CSVNPGGSTEAFF	TGCAGCGTAAACCCGGGTGGGAGCACTGAAGCTTTCTTT